This T cell receptor beta chain was obtained from a study of CXCR3-negative and CXCR3-positive naive CD8 T cells. This CDR3 contains 14 residues. The germline V gene has CDR1 LNHDA and CDR2 SQIVND (reference sequence). The study's findings and limits: Relative to CXCR3-negative naive cells, CXCR3-positive naive cells had more hydrophobic TRB CDR3s.

5' RACE that incorporated UMI labels was used to prepare the TRB cDNA libraries. One entry per CDR3 protein, without DNA, is what TCRdb gives after re-calling the 5' RACE reads. The sample includes 60,000 to 65,000 distinct CDR3 sequences. As for this clonotype: Its antigen is still unknown.

The receptor was isolated from a human donor in good health. Some clones in this sample may be carry-over from other donors' samples. Source material: naive CXCR3+ CD8+ T cells from blood. Subset reported: CD45RO-CCR7+CD27+CD95- naive CD8+ T cells expressing CXCR3 (TNR3+). The chain recombines TRBV19 with TRBJ1-5; TCRdb picks TRBD1, but there is no DNA to check that call. CDR3: CASTDDRINQPQHF.